This T cell receptor (beta chain) is from a study of blood T cell repertoires in COVID-19. Study at large: Donors in the United States, Italy and Spain gave samples during acute or convalescent COVID-19. PBMCs, B-cell-depleted T cells, or T cells were the source of the cDNA or gDNA that made up the material.

Original analysis: For nucleated cells, counts were estimated from reference gene primer amplification. Sequencing used immunoSEQ multiplex PCR; TCRdb keeps in-frame clones, though not all of them. For V, J and clone size, that table is used; D and trimming come from the DNA. The table has about 89,000 clones, about 91% seen once. This CDR3 region has 18 residues. V lost 2 bases and J lost 0; bases outside the gene matches: 8. Per germline, CDR1 SGHDT and CDR2 YYEEEE. The clonotype originates from a man aged 55 to 70 with acute or convalescent COVID-19. Sequencing was carried out using peripheral blood. The V call is TRBV5-6, the J call TRBJ2-1; 10 bases agree with TRBD2. CDR3 residues: CASSLEAGGSSSYNEQFF. CDR3 bases: TGTGCCAGCAGCTTAGAAGCGGGAGGGTCGAGCTCCTACAATGAGCAGTTCTTC. The full variable domain, completed using reference TRBV5-6 and TRBJ2-1, is DAGVTQSPTHLIKTRGQQVTLRCSPKSGHDTVSWYQQALGQGPQFIFQYYEEEERQRGNFPDRFSGHQFPNYSSELNVNALLLGDSALYLCASSLEAGGSSSYNEQFFGPGTRLTVL.